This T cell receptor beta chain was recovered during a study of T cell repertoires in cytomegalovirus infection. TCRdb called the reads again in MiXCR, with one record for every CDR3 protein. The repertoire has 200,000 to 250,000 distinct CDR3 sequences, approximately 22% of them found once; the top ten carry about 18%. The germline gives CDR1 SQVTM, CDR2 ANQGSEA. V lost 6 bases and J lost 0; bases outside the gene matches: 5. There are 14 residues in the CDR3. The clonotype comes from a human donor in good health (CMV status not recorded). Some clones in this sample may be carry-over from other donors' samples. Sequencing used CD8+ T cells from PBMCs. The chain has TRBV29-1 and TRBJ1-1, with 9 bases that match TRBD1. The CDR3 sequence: CSVPGQGMNTEAFF. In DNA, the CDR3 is TGCAGCGTGCCCGGACAGGGGATGAACACTGAAGCTTTCTTT.